Included here is one T cell receptor beta chain sequence, with context. This sample stems from a study of CD8+ T cells in alopecia areata. In each case, RNA was isolated and then reverse transcribed into cDNA as the sequencing template. The table came from immunoSEQ multiplex PCR; TCRdb's copy has only in-frame clones and leaves some out. The table lists 110,000 to 150,000 clones, 40% to 55% of them singletons. The TCR originated in a human donor with alopecia areata. Sequencing was performed on CD4+ T cells sorted from blood, taken at week 0.

The CDR3 spells CASSLLMGNQPQHF. As DNA, the CDR3 is TGTGCCAGCAGTTTACTTATGGGCAATCAGCCCCAGCATTTT. V usage is TRBV28 and J usage is TRBJ1-5; D ambiguous. From germline, CDR1 is MDHEN and CDR2 SYDVKM. Between the trimmed V and J ends, which lost 2 bases and 2 bases, there was a span of 7 bases. The CDR3 has 14 residues.